The next 27 T cell receptor beta chains were all read from a single sample in a study of cytomegalovirus exposure and HLA in healthy donors. PCR amplification relied on 60 Vbeta primers (plus 13 Jbeta primers). Profiling relied on immunoSEQ multiplex PCR, and the TCRdb table lists in-frame clones only, not all of them. This sample has 200,000 to 250,000 clones, with 80% to 85% found just once. Sequences were obtained from PBMCs. The receptors originated from a woman aged 40 to 49 in good health and CMV-seronegative.

On this clone: Other DNA sequences from this sample encode an identical CDR3 as well. The chain is built from TRBV2 and TRBJ1-1; D is uncertain. Trimming removed 2 bases at V and 2 bases at J, with 12 bases between. The CDR3 has 15 amino acids. Germline V CDR1 and CDR2: SNHLY, FYNNEI. The CDR3 DNA reads TGTGCCAGCAGTGAATTGGCAGGAATAAACACTGAAGCTTTCTTT. This gives the protein CASSELAGINTEAFF.

The V gene is TRBV9, the J gene TRBJ1-2, with D perhaps TRBD1 (5 bases). The V end was cut by 0 bases, the J end by 8 bases, with 14 bases between. CDR3 length: 14 residues. CDR1 and CDR2 from the germline V gene are SGDLS and YYNGEE. The CDR3 nucleotides read TGTGCCAGCAGCGTAGGGGGCAGGGTGGAAGGCTACACCTTC. Residues: CASSVGGRVEGYTF.

This clone was picked up a small number of times. The V gene is TRBV18, the J gene TRBJ2-3, with D possibly TRBD2 on 5 matching bases. Germline lookup yields CDR1 KGHSH and CDR2 LQKENI. The CDR3 has 15 amino acids. V was trimmed by 0 bases and J by 1 base, leaving 8 bases between them. The CDR3 coding sequence is TGTGCCAGCTCACCACCTAGCGCGGGCACAGATACGCAGTATTTT. Translating it yields CASSPPSAGTDTQYF.

On this clone itself: Other DNA sequences within the sample encode an identical CDR3. The chain joins TRBV27 to TRBJ1-5; tentatively, D is TRBD1 (5 bases). The V and J ends lost 5 bases and 2 bases respectively, with 10 bases between them. CDR1 is MNHEY, CDR2 SMNVEV, per germline (reference sequence). There are 14 residues in the CDR3. DNA of the CDR3: TGTGCCAGCAGTCTCCGGGGGGGCAATCAGCCCCAGCATTTT. This gives the protein CASSLRGGNQPQHF.

This clone was counted a single time. The chain carries TRBV5-4 and TRBJ2-5; 7 bases fit TRBD1. V trimming: 5 bases; J trimming: 5 bases; junction bases outside the gene matches: 6. Germline CDR1 and CDR2: SGHNT and YYREEE (reference sequence). This CDR3 contains 13 residues. CDR3 nucleotides: TGTGCCAGCAGTAACGGACAGGTGGAGACCCAGTACTTC. The encoded protein is CASSNGQVETQYF. The entire variable domain, with the rest obtained from reference TRBV5-4 and TRBJ2-5, is as follows: ETGVTQSPTHLIKTRGQQVTLRCSSQSGHNTVSWYQQALGQGPQFIFQYYREEENGRGNFPPRFSGLQFPNYSSELNVNALELDDSALYLCASSNGQVETQYFGPGTRLLVL.

The chain combines TRBV4-1 with TRBJ1-2, with 8 nucleotides matching TRBD1. The V segment lost 0 bases and the J segment 6 bases; nucleotides outside the gene matches: 9. The CDR3 sequence is 16 residues long. Germline-derived CDR1 and CDR2 are MGHRA and YSYEKL. In DNA form, the CDR3 reads TGCGCCAGCAGCCAAGACCCGACAGGGGCAGGCCATGGCTACACCTTC. As protein: CASSQDPTGAGHGYTF.

J is TRBJ1-3 and V is TRBV10-3, with 8 bases matching TRBD1. Trimming removed 2 bases from V and 0 bases from J; junction bases left unmatched: 3. The length of the CDR3 is 16 residues. Germline-derived CDR1 and CDR2 are ENHRY and SYGVKD. CDR3 sequence reads: CAISEGQGRSGNTIYF. The CDR3 nucleotides are TGTGCCATCAGTGAGGGACAGGGCCGCTCTGGAAACACCATATATTTT.

The chain links TRBV6-5 to TRBJ1-5; D not resolved. This CDR3 spans 13 amino acids. V was clipped by 6 bases and J by 2 bases, with 8 bases between them. CDR1 is MNHEY and CDR2 is SVGAGI in the germline V gene. CDR3 in DNA: TGTGCCAGCAGCCTATTGGGCAATCAGCCCCAGCATTTT. Translated, it gives CASSLLGNQPQHF.

The rearrangement uses TRBV19 and TRBJ1-5; 10 bases are a match to TRBD1. With 3 bases clipped from V and 2 bases from J, the junction kept 7 bases outside the gene matches. Looked up from germline, CDR1 is LNHDA and CDR2 is SQIVND (reference sequence). This CDR3 spans 17 amino acids. For the CDR3, the DNA is TGTGCCAGTAGTATCGGGACAGGGGAAATCGGCAATCAGCCCCAGCATTTT. The encoded protein is CASSIGTGEIGNQPQHF.

This clone was detected only a few times. The chain links TRBV28 to TRBJ1-5, with TRBD1 identical over 7 bases. J was trimmed by 6 bases and V by 11 bases; bases with no gene match: 13. Germline values: CDR1 MDHEN, CDR2 SYDVKM. This CDR3 has 14 residues. The DNA of the CDR3 is TGTGCCTGCCAACCAGACAGGGTGAGTCAGCCCCAGCATTTT. Translated: CACQPDRVSQPQHF.

The chain employs TRBV4-1 and TRBJ2-3; 7 bases agree with TRBD2. The CDR3 is 17 residues long. Germline V gene data show CDR1 as MGHRA and CDR2 as YSYEKL. The V gene end was trimmed by 0 bases and the J gene end by 2 bases; junction bases not matched to a gene: 8. DNA for the CDR3: TGCGCCAGCAGCCAAGATCCACTAGCGATAATCACAGATACGCAGTATTTT. Protein: CASSQDPLAIITDTQYF.

The chain combines TRBV14 with TRBJ2-1; 7 nucleotides line up with TRBD2. Looked up from germline, CDR1 is SGHDN and CDR2 is FVKESK. V gave up 7 bases and J gave up 9 bases; unmatched junction bases: 18. The CDR3 length is 16 residues. DNA of the CDR3: TGTGCCAGCAAGGCCCCGGGGGACTACGGTTACGGTGAGCAGTTCTTC. It codes for CASKAPGDYGYGEQFF.

The V gene is TRBV5-1, the J gene TRBJ2-5; TRBD2 matches at 10 bases. The CDR3 sequence is 16 residues long. V shed 0 bases and J 4 bases; nucleotides not matched to a gene: 6. The germline CDR1 and CDR2 sequences are SGHRS and YFSETQ. Written as DNA, the CDR3 is TGCGCCAGCAGCTTGGTGAGGCTAGCGGGGGCAGAGACCCAGTACTTC. As protein: CASSLVRLAGAETQYF.

The rearrangement uses TRBV19 and TRBJ1-2; possible D gene TRBD1, 5 bases. V was clipped by 5 bases and J by 1 base, with 8 bases between them. From germline, CDR1 is LNHDA and CDR2 SQIVND (reference sequence). This CDR3 has 13 amino acids. The chain's CDR3 is CASSSGINYGYTF. The CDR3 bases are TGTGCCAGTAGTTCAGGGATTAACTATGGCTACACCTTC.

DNA of the CDR3: TGCAGCGTTCTTACCACACAGGGGGGCCCACCTCCCTACGAGCAGTACTTC. Amino acids: CSVLTTQGGPPPYEQYF. The genes are TRBV29-1 and TRBJ2-7; TRBD1 aligns across 8 bases. Trimming took 5 bases from V and 2 from J; bases not matched to a gene: 17. The CDR3 runs to 17 residues. Germline V CDR1 and CDR2: SQVTM, ANQGSEA.

This clone was recorded a few times. The chain carries TRBV19 and TRBJ2-2, with 9 bases fitting TRBD1. The ends lost 5 bases at V and 6 bases at J; junction bases unmatched: 4. The CDR3 extends over 14 amino acids. The germline CDR1 and CDR2 sequences are LNHDA and SQIVND (reference sequence). The chain's CDR3 is CASSPRTGAGELFF. The CDR3 DNA reads as TGTGCCAGTAGTCCTAGGACAGGGGCCGGGGAGCTGTTTTTT.

CDR3 in amino acids: CASSVGLAARAYEQYF. The CDR3 DNA reads TGTGCCAGCAGTGTGGGGCTAGCGGCCAGAGCCTACGAGCAGTACTTC. This rearrangement joins TRBV2 to TRBJ2-7; 7 bases align to TRBD2. Germline loops: CDR1 SNHLY, CDR2 FYNNEI. Unmatched junction bases numbered 11, after V lost 4 bases and J lost 2 bases. The CDR3 has 16 residues.

V gene TRBV30 combines with J gene TRBJ1-3, with D tentatively TRBD1 (5 bases). Germline loops: CDR1 GTSNPN, CDR2 SVGIG (reference sequence). The CDR3 runs 13 residues. Trimming shortened V by 2 bases and J by 0 bases, and 5 bases separated the two germline ends. The CDR3 region is CAWSTGSGNTIYF. The CDR3 nucleotides read TGTGCCTGGAGTACAGGCTCTGGAAACACCATATATTTT.

This sequence joins TRBV7-9 and TRBJ2-7, with 8 bases aligning to TRBD1. V dropped 5 bases and J dropped 4; count of bases not matched to a gene: 7. Per the germline V gene, CDR1 is SEHNR and CDR2 is FQNEAQ (reference sequence). The CDR3 runs 14 residues. In nucleotides, the CDR3 is TGTGCCAGCAGCACCTCGACAGGGGTTTACGAGCAGTACTTC. This encodes CASSTSTGVYEQYF. Variable domain in full (rest from reference TRBV7-9 and TRBJ2-7): DTGVSQNPRHKITKRGQNVTFRCDPISEHNRLYWYRQTLGQGPEFLTYFQNEAQLEKSRLLSDRFSAERPKGSFSTLEIQRTEQGDSAMYLCASSTSTGVYEQYFGPGTRLTVT.

About this clone: The sample holds other DNA sequences that translate to the same CDR3. This chain joins TRBV5-1 and TRBJ1-1, with 8 bases matching TRBD1. The trim removed 3 bases at V and 4 bases at J, leaving 5 bases unmatched. This CDR3 contains 14 residues. Germline V gene sequence: CDR1 SGHRS, CDR2 YFSETQ. CDR3 bases: TGCGCCAGCAGCTCCGGACAGGGAGGCACTGAAGCTTTCTTT. Translating gives CASSSGQGGTEAFF.

The rearrangement uses TRBV28 and TRBJ2-7; TRBD2 is a possible D gene (5 bases). CDR1 and CDR2 (germline): MDHEN, SYDVKM. The CDR3 totals 13 residues. V was trimmed by 8 bases and J by 3 bases, leaving 14 bases between them. The CDR3 region has the DNA TGTGCCAGCCGGGGAGTAGGGATCTACGAGCAGTACTTC. As protein: CASRGVGIYEQYF.

In this sample, this clone turned up once. This sequence joins TRBV28 and TRBJ1-3; D ambiguous. The germline gives CDR1 MDHEN, CDR2 SYDVKM. Trimming left V 7 bases short and J 0 bases short, with 7 bases between. The CDR3 consists of 13 residues. CDR3 in amino acids: CASTRSSGNTIYF. For the CDR3, the DNA is TGTGCCAGCACGAGGAGCTCTGGAAACACCATATATTTT.

The chain combines TRBV29-1 with TRBJ2-2; D is undetermined. This CDR3 contains 12 residues. Germline V gene sequence: CDR1 SQVTM, CDR2 ANQGSEA. The ends were cut back, 5 bases at V and 1 base at J, with 5 bases in the middle. This CDR3 reads CSVSENTGELFF. The CDR3 DNA sequence: TGCAGCGTTTCAGAGAACACCGGGGAGCTGTTTTTT.

The chain is built from TRBV7-6 and TRBJ2-7; D may be TRBD1 (5 bases). The CDR3 has 14 residues. Trimming took 5 bases from V and 0 from J, leaving 11 bases between them. The germline V gene encodes CDR1 SGHVS and CDR2 FNYEAQ. The CDR3 nucleotides are TGTGCCAGCAGCCGACTCGACAGCTCCTACGAGCAGTACTTC. Its protein is CASSRLDSSYEQYF.

The J gene is TRBJ1-2, the V gene TRBV9; D possibly corresponds to TRBD1 (5 bases). Germline-derived CDR1 and CDR2 are SGDLS and YYNGEE. The CDR3 loop spans 9 amino acids. Trimming took 7 bases from V and 14 from J, leaving 12 bases between them. The CDR3 here is CASPGGGTF. In DNA form, the CDR3 reads TGTGCCAGCCCTGGGGGGGGGACCTTC.

This rearrangement joins TRBV5-4 to TRBJ2-3; 12 positions agree with TRBD2. Per germline, CDR1 SGHNT and CDR2 YYREEE (reference sequence). The CDR3 loop spans 17 amino acids. The V segment lost 5 bases and the J segment 3 bases; nucleotides outside the gene matches: 10. The CDR3 coding sequence is TGTGCCAGCAGGTCTTGGGGACTAGCGGGCCTGACAGATACGCAGTATTTT. The encoded protein is CASRSWGLAGLTDTQYF.

The J gene is TRBJ1-5, the V gene TRBV19; 7 bases map to TRBD1. Looked up from germline, CDR1 is LNHDA and CDR2 is SQIVND (reference sequence). With V trimmed by 5 bases and J by 3 bases, 13 bases remained unmatched. The CDR3 runs to 17 residues. The CDR3 sequence is CASSAGTATAFNQPQHF. In nucleotides, the CDR3 is TGTGCCAGTAGTGCGGGGACAGCTACAGCTTTCAATCAGCCCCAGCATTTT.